Included here is one T cell receptor beta chain sequence, with context. Its antigen is currently not known. There are no base qualities to consult, and no much larger clone falls within one base. At the DNA level, this CDR3 is encoded by other sequences in the same sample as well. This sample is part of a study of T cell responses to AZD1222 COVID-19 vaccine (dated by TCRdb to the early 2020s). About the study as a whole: AZD1222 recipients whose second dose came at about 4 weeks and those whose second dose came at about 12 weeks were combined into one group, since spike-specific TCR depth and breadth did not differ between the two schedules. Trial participants were enrolled by age into subgroups of 18-55, 56-69 and 70-plus years, and 148, 28 and 57 TCR-sequenced participants, respectively, were included in these subgroups. A total of about 230 trial participants underwent TCR sequencing, of whom 200 to 220 received two doses of AZD1222 and about 25 received two doses of the MenACWY control vaccine. The research as a whole found: Conclusions about previously exposed vaccinees are limited, since just five or six AZD1222 recipients were seropositive for SARS-CoV-2 at baseline. Reportedly, close to half of the unique spike-specific TCRs recognized epitopes lying outside the regions that are mutated in the B.1.351 and B.1.1.7 variants. Because no day 14 peak-response samples were available, the repertoires could be characterized only after the peak T cell response. Participants were mostly white British, with more females than males. The authors suggested clonal diversity may have been underestimated. The whole spike protein was spanned by vaccine-associated CD4 TCRs, and dominant responses were seen in regions 160-218 and 743-854. The 56-69-year group was small, and its depth increase did not reach significance, likely because of low power. A significant rise in spike-specific TCR breadth and depth was observed after two AZD1222 doses relative to day 0 and relative to MenACWY recipients.

Taken from the germline V gene, the CDR1 and CDR2 loops are MDHEN and SYDVKM. The junction carries 9 bases between V and J, which are trimmed by 6 bases and 7 bases respectively. The CDR3, from cysteine to phenylalanine, totals 11 residues. Only the CDR3 part of the read is kept: 33 bases, read in frame from the first base. The CDR3 regions of human TCRbeta chains were analyzed by immunosequencing. Per the authors' processing: TCRs in the repertoires were compared against a reference library of SARS-CoV-2-specific TCRs that had been generated with the MIRA antigen-specificity platform. Breadth was defined as the fraction of unique TCRs that were SARS-CoV-2-associated, and depth was defined as the fraction of total T cells that were SARS-CoV-2-associated. Using the MIRA data, every spike-specific TCR was mapped to the spike region that the TCR reacted to and assigned to either a CD4 or a CD8 class. Log10-transformed breadth and depth values were compared by one-way ANOVA with Sidak's multiple comparisons tests. This immuneACCESS table, as held by TCRdb, lists in-frame sequences with V and J called but not all clones. Of the missing ones, under half trace to an unresolved V gene in checked studies; the others have no known cause. That table is the source of V, J and clone size, and D and trimming were worked out from the DNA. This sample has about 140,000 clones in its table, and roughly 90% of those were observed once. Roughly 5% of the sample is in the top ten clones.

This sample's time point label indicates: baseline before first vaccination. Vaccinee samples were obtained from the UK trials COV001 and COV002, which included a single-blind randomized controlled phase 2/3 trial of AZD1222 (ChAdOx1 nCoV-19) in healthy adults. Trial participant PBMC samples were collected at day 0 and day 28 after the second dose for TCRbeta chain sequencing. This receptor chain uses TRBV28 and TRBJ1-1, with no confidently assigned D gene. This material consisted of peripheral blood, taken on day 0 of AZD1222 vaccination. The TCR sequence derives from an adult in good health. CDR3 reads: CASSLGREAFF. The nucleotide sequence is given as TGTGCCAGCAGCCTGGGTCGTGAAGCTTTCTTT.